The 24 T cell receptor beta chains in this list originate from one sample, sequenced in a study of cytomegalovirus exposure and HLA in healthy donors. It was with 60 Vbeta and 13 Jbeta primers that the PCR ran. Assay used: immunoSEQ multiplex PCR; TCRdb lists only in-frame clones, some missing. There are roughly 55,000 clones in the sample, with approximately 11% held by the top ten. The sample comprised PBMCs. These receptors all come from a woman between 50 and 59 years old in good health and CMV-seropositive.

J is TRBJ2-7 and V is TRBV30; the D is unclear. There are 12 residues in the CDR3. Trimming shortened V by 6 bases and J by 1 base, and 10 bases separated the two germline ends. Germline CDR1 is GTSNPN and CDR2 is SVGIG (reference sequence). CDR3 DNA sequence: TGTGCCTGTTTGGTAGATTCCTACGAGCAGTACTTC. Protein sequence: CACLVDSYEQYF.

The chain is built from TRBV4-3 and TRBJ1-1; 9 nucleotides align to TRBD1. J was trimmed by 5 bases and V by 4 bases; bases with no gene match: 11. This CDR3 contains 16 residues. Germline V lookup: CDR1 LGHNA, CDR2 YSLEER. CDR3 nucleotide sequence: TGCGCCAGCAGCCTCGGGACAGGGTTGGTAGGAACTGAAGCTTTCTTT. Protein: CASSLGTGLVGTEAFF.

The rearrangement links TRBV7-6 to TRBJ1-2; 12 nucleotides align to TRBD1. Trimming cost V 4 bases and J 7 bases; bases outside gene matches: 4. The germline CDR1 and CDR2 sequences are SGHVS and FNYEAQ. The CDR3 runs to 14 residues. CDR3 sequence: CASSSGQGAGGYTF. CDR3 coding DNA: TGTGCCAGCAGCTCGGGACAGGGGGCGGGTGGCTACACCTTC.

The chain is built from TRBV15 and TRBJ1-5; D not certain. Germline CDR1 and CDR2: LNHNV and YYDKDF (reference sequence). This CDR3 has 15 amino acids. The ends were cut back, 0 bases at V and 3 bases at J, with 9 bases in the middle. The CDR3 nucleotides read TGTGCCACCAGCAGAGAGAATACTTTCAATCAGCCCCAGCATTTT. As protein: CATSRENTFNQPQHF.

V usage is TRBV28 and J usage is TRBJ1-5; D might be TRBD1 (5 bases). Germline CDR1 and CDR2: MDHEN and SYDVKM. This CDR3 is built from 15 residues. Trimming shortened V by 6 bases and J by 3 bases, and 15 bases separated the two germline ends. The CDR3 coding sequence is TGTGCCAGCAGGCCCGGCGGGGGTTACAATCAGCCCCAGCATTTT. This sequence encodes CASRPGGGYNQPQHF.

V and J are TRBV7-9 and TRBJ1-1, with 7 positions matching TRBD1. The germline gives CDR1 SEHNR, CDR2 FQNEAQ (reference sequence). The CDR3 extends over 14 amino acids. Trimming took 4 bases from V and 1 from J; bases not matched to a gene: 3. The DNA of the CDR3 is TGTGCCAGCAGCTCGGGACAGCCGAACACTGAAGCTTTCTTT. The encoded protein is CASSSGQPNTEAFF.

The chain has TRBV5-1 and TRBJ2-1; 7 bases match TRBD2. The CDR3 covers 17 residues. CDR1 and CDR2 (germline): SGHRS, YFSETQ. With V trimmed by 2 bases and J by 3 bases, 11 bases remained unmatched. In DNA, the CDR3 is TGCGCCAGCAGCTTATCTTCGACTAGCCAAAACTACAATGAGCAGTTCTTC. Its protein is CASSLSSTSQNYNEQFF.

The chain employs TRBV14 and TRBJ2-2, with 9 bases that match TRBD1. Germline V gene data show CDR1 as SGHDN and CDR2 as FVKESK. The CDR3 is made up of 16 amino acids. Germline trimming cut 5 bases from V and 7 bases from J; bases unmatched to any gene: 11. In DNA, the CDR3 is TGTGCCAGCAGCGAGCCTACCGGGACAGGGATCGGGGAGCTGTTTTTT. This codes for CASSEPTGTGIGELFF. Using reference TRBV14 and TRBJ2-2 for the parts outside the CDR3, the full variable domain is EAGVTQFPSHSVIEKGQTVTLRCDPISGHDNLYWYRRVMGKEIKFLLHFVKESKQDESGMPNNRFLAERTGGTYSTLKVQPAELEDSGVYFCASSEPTGTGIGELFFGEGSRLTVL.

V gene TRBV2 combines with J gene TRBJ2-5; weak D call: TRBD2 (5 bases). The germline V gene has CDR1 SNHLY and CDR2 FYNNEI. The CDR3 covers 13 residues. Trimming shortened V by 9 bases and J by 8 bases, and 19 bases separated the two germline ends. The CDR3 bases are TGTGCCAGTGGCAGACCCGGGATAAGCACCCAGTACTTC. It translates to CASGRPGISTQYF. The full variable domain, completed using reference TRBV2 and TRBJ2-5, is EPEVTQTPSHQVTQMGQEVILRCVPISNHLYFYWYRQILGQKVEFLVSFYNNEISEKSEIFDDQFSVERPDGSNFTLKIRSTKLEDSAMYFCASGRPGISTQYFGPGTRLLVL.

CDR3 DNA sequence: TGTGCCAGCAGCGAGGGGGACAACTCCTACGAGCAGTACTTC. Translation: CASSEGDNSYEQYF. The chain uses TRBV9 and TRBJ2-7; maybe TRBD1 (6 bases). The CDR3 covers 14 residues. CDR1 is SGDLS and CDR2 is YYNGEE in the germline V gene. Trimming left V 3 bases short and J 0 bases short, with 10 bases between.

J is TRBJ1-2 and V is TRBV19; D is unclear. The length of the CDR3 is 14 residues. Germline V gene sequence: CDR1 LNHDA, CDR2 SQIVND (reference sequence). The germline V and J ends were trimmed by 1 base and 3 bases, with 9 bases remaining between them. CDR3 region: CASSIAGQDYGYTF. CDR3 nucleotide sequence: TGTGCCAGTAGTATAGCCGGCCAGGACTATGGCTACACCTTC.

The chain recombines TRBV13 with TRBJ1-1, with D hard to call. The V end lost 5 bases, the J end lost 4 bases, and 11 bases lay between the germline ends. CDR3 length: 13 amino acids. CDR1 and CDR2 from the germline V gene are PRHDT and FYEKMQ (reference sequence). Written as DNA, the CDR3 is TGTGCCAGCAGCCCCCGCCGGGGCACTGAAGCTTTCTTT. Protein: CASSPRRGTEAFF.

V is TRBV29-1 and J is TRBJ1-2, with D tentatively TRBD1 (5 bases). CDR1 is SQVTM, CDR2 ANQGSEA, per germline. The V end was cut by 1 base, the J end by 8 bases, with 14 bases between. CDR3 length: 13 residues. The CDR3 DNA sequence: TGCAGCGTTGAAGTCGGGGGAAAGGAGGGCTACACCTTC. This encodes CSVEVGGKEGYTF.

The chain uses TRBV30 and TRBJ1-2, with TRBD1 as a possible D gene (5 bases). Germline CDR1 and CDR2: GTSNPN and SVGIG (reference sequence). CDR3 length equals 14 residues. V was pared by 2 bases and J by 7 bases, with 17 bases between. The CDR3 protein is CAWSFPGDPRGYTF. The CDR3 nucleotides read TGTGCCTGGAGTTTCCCGGGGGATCCTCGTGGCTACACCTTC.

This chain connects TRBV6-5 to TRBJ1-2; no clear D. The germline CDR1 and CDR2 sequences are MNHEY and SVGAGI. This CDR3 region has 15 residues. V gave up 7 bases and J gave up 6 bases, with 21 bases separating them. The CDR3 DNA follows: TGTGCCAGCAAGGACCTCGGGAACTTGGCTGATGGCTACACCTTC. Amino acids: CASKDLGNLADGYTF.

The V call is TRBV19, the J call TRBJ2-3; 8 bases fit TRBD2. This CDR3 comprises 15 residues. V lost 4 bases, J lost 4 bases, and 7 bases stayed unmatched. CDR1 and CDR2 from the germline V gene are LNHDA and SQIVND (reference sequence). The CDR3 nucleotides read TGTGCCAGTAGTACTCAGCGGGAGTTGGCAGATACGCAGTATTTT. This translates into CASSTQRELADTQYF.

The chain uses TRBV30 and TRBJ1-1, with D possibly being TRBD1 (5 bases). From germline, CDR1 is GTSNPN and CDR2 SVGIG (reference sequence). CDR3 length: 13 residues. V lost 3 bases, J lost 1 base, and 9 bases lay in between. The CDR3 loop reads CAWSGHANTEAFF. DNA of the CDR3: TGTGCCTGGAGCGGACATGCGAACACTGAAGCTTTCTTT.

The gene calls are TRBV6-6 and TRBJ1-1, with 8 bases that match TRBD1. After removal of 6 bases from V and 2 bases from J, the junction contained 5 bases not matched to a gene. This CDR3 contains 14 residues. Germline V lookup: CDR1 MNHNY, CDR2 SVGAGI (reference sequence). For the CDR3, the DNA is TGTGCCAGCAGCACGGGACAGGTAAACACTGAAGCTTTCTTT. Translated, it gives CASSTGQVNTEAFF.

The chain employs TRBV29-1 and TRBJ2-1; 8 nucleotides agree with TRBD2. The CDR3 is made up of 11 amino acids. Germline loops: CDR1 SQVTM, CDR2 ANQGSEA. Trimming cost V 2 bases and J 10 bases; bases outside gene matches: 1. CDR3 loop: CSVERTSEQFF. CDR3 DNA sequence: TGCAGCGTTGAACGGACTAGCGAGCAGTTCTTC.

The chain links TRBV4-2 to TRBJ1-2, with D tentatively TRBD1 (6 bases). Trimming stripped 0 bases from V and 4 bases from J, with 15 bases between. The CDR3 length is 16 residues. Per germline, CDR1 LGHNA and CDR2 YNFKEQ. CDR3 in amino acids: CASSQDGGGRSYGYTF. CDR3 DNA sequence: TGTGCCAGCAGCCAAGATGGGGGGGGCCGGAGCTATGGCTACACCTTC.

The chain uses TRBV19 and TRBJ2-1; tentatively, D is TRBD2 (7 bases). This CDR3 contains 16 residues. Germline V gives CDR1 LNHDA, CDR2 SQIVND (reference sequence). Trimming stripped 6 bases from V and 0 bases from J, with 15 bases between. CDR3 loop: CASSEGGTLSYNEQFF. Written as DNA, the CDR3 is TGTGCCAGTAGCGAGGGGGGGACCCTCTCCTACAATGAGCAGTTCTTC.

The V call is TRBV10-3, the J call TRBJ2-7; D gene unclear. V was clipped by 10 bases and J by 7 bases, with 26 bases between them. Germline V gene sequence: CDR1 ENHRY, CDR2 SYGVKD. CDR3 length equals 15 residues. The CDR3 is CATSRPGTLLQEQYF. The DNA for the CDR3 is TGTGCCACATCAAGACCGGGTACTCTGTTGCAGGAGCAGTACTTC.

For the CDR3, the DNA is TGCAGCGTAGCTGACAGGGTTAGCTCCTACGAGCAGTACTTC. It is translated as CSVADRVSSYEQYF. The rearrangement links TRBV29-1 to TRBJ2-7, with 7 bases identical to TRBD1. Trimming took 6 bases from V and 0 from J; bases not matched to a gene: 8. Germline loops: CDR1 SQVTM, CDR2 ANQGSEA. This CDR3 comprises 14 residues.

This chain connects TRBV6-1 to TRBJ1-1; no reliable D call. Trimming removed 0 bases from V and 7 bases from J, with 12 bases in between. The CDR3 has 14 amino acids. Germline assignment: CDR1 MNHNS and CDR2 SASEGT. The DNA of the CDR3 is TGTGCCAGCAGTGAAGCGCCGGGAAATAATGAAGCTTTCTTT. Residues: CASSEAPGNNEAFF.